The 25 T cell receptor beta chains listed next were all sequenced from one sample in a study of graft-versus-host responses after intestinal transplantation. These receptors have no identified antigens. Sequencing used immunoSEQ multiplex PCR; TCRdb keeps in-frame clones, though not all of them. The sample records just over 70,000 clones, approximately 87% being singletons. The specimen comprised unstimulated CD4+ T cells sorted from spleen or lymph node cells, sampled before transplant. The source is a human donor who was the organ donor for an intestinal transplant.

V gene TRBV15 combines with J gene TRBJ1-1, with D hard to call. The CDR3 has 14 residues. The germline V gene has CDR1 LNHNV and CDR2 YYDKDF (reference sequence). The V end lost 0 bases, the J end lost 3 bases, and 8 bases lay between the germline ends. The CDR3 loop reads CATSRDVDYTEAFF. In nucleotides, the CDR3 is TGTGCCACCAGCAGAGATGTCGACTACACTGAAGCTTTCTTT.

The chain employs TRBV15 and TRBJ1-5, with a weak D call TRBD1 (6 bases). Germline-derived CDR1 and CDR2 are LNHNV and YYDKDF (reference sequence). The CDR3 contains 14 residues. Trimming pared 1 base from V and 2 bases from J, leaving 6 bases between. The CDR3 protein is CATSRGQGNQPQHF. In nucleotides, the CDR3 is TGTGCCACCAGCAGAGGACAGGGCAATCAGCCCCAGCATTTT.

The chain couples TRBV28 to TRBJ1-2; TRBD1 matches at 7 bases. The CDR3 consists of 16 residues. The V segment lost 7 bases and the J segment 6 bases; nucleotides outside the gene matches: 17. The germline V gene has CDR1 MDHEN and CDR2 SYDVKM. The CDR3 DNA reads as TGTGCCAGCACCGACTCGGGACAGATGAAGCGAAATGGCTACACCTTC. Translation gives CASTDSGQMKRNGYTF.

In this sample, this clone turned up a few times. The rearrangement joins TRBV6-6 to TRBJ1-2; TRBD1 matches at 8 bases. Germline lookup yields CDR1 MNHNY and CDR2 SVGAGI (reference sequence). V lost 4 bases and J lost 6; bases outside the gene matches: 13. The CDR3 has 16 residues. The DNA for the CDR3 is TGTGCCAGCAGTTCCCGGACAGGGAAGAGTTTTAATGGCTACACCTTC. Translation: CASSSRTGKSFNGYTF.

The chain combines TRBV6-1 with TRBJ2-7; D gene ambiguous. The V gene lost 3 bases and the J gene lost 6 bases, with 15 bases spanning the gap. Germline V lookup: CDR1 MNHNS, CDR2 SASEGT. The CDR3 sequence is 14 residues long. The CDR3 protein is CASSDIPLESEQYV. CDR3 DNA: TGTGCCAGCAGTGACATTCCTCTTGAGAGCGAGCAGTACGTC.

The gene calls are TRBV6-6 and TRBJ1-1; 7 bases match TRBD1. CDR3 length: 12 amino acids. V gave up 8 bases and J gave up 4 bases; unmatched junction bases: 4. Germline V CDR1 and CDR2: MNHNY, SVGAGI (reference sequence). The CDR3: CASGQARTEAFF. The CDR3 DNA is TGTGCCAGCGGACAGGCCCGCACTGAAGCTTTCTTT.

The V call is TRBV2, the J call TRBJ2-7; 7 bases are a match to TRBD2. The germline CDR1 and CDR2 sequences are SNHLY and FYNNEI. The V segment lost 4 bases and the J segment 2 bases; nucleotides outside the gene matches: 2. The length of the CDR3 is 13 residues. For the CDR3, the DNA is TGTGCCAGCAGTGGGAGCGGGGCCTACGAGCAGTACGTC. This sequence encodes CASSGSGAYEQYV.

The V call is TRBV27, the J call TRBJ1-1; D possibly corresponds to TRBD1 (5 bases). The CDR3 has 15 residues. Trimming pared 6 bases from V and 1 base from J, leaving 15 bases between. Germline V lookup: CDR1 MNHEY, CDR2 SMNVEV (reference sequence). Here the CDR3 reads CASRPSLTANTEAFF. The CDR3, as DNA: TGTGCCAGCAGACCATCCTTGACAGCGAACACTGAAGCTTTCTTT.

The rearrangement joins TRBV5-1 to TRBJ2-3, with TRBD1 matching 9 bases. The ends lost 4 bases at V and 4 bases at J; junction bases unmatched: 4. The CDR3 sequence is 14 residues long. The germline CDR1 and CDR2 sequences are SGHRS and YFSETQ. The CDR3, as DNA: TGCGCCAGCAGCAGTAGACAGGGGGCAGATACGCAGTATTTT. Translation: CASSSRQGADTQYF.

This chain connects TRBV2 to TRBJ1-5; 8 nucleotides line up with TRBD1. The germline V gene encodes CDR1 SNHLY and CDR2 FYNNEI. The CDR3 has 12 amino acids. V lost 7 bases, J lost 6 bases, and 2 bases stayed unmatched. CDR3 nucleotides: TGTGCCAGCACAGGGGGCTCTCAGCCCCAGCATTTT. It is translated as CASTGGSQPQHF.

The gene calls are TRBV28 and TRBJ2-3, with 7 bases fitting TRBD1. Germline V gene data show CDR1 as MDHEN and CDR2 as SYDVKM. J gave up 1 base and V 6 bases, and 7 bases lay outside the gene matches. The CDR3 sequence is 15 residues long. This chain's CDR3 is CASRPRTGRTDTQYF. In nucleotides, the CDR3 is TGTGCCAGCAGACCCCGGACAGGACGCACAGATACGCAGTATTTT.

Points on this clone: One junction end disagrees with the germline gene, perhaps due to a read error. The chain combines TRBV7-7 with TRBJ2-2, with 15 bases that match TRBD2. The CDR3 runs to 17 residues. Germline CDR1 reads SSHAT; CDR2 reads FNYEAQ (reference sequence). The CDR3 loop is CASSSRGLAGGPGELFF. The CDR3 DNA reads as TGTGCTAGCAGCTCGAGAGGACTAGCGGGGGGGCCCGGGGAGCTGTTTTTT.

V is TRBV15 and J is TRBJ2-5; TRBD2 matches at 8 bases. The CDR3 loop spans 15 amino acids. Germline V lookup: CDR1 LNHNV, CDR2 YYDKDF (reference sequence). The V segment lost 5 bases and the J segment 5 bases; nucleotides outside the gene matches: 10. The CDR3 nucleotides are TGTGCCACCAGCCCTGACCGGGGGGGAAGGGAGACCCAGTACTTC. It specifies CATSPDRGGRETQYF.

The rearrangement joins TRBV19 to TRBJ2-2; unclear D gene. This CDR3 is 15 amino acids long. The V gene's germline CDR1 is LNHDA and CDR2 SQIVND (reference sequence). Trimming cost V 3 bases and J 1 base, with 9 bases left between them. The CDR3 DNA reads TGTGCCAGTAGTATTCTGGCAGGGAACACCGGGGAGCTGTTTTTT. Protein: CASSILAGNTGELFF.

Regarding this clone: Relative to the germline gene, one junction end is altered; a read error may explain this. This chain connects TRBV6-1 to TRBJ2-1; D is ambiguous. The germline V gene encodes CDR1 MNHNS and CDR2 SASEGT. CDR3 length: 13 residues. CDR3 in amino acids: CATSLVRYNEQFF. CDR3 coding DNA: TGTGCCACCAGTTTAGTCCGGTACAATGAGCAGTTCTTC.

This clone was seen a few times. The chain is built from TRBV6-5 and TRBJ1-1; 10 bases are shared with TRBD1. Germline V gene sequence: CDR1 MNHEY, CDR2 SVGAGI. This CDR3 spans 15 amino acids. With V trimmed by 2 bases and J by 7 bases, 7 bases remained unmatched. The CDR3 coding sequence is TGTGCCAGCAGTTACCAGACAGGGGGCTTTGATGAAGCTTTCTTT. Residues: CASSYQTGGFDEAFF.

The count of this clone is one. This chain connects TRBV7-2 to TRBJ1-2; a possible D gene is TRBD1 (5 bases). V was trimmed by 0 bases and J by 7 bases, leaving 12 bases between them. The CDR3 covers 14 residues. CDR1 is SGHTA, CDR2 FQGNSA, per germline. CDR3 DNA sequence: TGTGCCAGCAGCTTAGCGTGGGGGGAGGGTGGCTACACCTTC. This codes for CASSLAWGEGGYTF.

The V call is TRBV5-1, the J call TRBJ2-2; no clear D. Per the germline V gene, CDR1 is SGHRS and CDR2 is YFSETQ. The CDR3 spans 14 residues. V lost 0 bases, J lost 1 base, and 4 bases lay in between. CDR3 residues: CASSLALNTGELFF. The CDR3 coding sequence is TGCGCCAGCAGCTTGGCCTTGAACACCGGGGAGCTGTTTTTT.

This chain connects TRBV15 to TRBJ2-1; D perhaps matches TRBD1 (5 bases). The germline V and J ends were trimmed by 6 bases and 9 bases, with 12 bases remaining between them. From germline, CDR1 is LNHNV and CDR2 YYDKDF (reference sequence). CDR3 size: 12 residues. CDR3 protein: CATSLGPGEQFF. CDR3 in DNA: TGTGCCACCAGTTTGGGGCCCGGTGAGCAGTTCTTC.

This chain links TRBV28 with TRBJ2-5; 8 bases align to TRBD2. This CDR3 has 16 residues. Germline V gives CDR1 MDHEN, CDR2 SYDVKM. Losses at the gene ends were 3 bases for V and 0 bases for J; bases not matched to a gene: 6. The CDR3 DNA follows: TGTGCCAGCAGTTTGTCGCGGGGGGCATACCAAGAGACCCAGTACTTC. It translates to CASSLSRGAYQETQYF.

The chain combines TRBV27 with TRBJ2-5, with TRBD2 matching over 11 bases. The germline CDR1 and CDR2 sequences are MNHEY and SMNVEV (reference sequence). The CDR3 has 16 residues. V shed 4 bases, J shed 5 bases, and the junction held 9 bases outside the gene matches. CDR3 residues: CASSSRLAGLRETQYF. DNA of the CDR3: TGTGCCAGCAGTTCCAGACTAGCGGGGTTACGGGAGACCCAGTACTTC.

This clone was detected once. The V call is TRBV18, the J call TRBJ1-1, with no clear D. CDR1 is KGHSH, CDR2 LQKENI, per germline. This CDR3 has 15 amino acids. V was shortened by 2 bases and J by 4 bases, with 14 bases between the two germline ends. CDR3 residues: CASSPELLMSTEAFF. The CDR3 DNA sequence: TGTGCCAGCTCACCAGAGTTGCTCATGAGCACTGAAGCTTTCTTT.

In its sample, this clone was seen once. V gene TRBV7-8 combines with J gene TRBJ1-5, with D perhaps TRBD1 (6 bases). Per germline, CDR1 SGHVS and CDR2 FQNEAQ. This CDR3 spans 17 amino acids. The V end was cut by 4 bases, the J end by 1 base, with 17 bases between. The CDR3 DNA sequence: TGTGCCAGCAGCTGGGCGGTTGCTCAGGGGAGCAATCAGCCCCAGCATTTT. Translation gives CASSWAVAQGSNQPQHF.

In DNA, the CDR3 is TGTGCCAGTAGTACGACTAGCGGGGGGGCTGTGGATACGCAGTATTTT. Its protein product is CASSTTSGGAVDTQYF. This chain joins TRBV19 and TRBJ2-3, with TRBD2 matching over 14 bases. Germline CDR1 LNHDA, CDR2 SQIVND (reference sequence). The V segment lost 4 bases and the J segment 6 bases; nucleotides outside the gene matches: 6. This CDR3 spans 16 amino acids. Supplemented by reference TRBV19 and TRBJ2-3, the full variable domain reads DGGITQSPKYLFRKEGQNVTLSCEQNLNHDAMYWYRQDPGQGLRLIYYSQIVNDFQKGDIAEGYSVSREKKESFPLTVTSAQKNPTAFYLCASSTTSGGAVDTQYFGPGTRLTVL.

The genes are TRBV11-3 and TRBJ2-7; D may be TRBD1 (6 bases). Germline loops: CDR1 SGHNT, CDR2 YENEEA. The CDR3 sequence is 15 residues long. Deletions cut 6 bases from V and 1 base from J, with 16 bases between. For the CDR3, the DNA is TGTGCCAGCAGATACAGGGTCCCCATGTCCTACGAGCAGTACGTC. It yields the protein CASRYRVPMSYEQYV.